The 26 T cell receptor beta chains in this list originate from one sample, sequenced in a study of a mutant IDH1 vaccine in newly diagnosed glioma. TCRdb's table, derived via immunoSEQ multiplex PCR, lists solely in-frame clones and lacks some. This sample has about 40,000 clones, with approximately 91% found just once. This sample's time point: week 5, during vaccination. Doses comprised 300 ug of mutant IDH1 20-mer peptide each, plus topical imiquimod. These receptors are not linked to any known antigen. Sequenced here: PBMCs, sampled from a glioma patient whose treatment included an IDH1 peptide vaccine. The source of these receptors is a man over 45 with glioma.

The count of this clone is one. CDR3 DNA sequence: TGTGCCGGAAGGAGTGGGGGGGGAACCTACAATGAGCAGTTCTTC. Amino acids: CAGRSGGGTYNEQFF. V usage is TRBV7-9 and J usage is TRBJ2-1; 7 bases match TRBD2. The CDR3 has 15 amino acids. Germline V lookup: CDR1 SEHNR, CDR2 FQNEAQ (reference sequence). V was clipped by 11 bases and J by 2 bases; unmatched bases: 12. Full variable domain (outside the CDR3, taken from reference TRBV7-9 and TRBJ2-1): DTGVSQNPRHKITKRGQNVTFRCDPISEHNRLYWYRQTLGQGPEFLTYFQNEAQLEKSRLLSDRFSAERPKGSFSTLEIQRTEQGDSAMYLCAGRSGGGTYNEQFFGPGTRLTVL.

The rearrangement uses TRBV5-1 and TRBJ2-7, with unresolved D. Germline CDR1 is SGHRS and CDR2 is YFSETQ. The CDR3 loop spans 14 amino acids. V was cut by 0 bases and J by 0 bases, with 7 bases left in between. The CDR3 DNA sequence: TGCGCCAGCAGCTTGGAATGGGTCTCCTACGAGCAGTACTTC. Encoded protein: CASSLEWVSYEQYF.

V is TRBV7-9 and J is TRBJ1-5, with D perhaps TRBD1 (6 bases). Trimming stripped 4 bases from V and 7 bases from J, with 14 bases between. Germline V gene sequence: CDR1 SEHNR, CDR2 FQNEAQ (reference sequence). The CDR3 is made up of 14 amino acids. The CDR3 spells CASSSGGAEQPQHF. Written as DNA, the CDR3 is TGTGCCAGCAGCTCGGGGGGGGCCGAACAGCCCCAGCATTTT.

The chain is built from TRBV27 and TRBJ2-4; 10 positions agree with TRBD2. From germline, CDR1 is MNHEY and CDR2 SMNVEV (reference sequence). This CDR3 comprises 17 residues. The V and J ends lost 8 bases and 2 bases, in that order; junction bases with no gene match: 12. The CDR3 bases are TGTGCCAGCGGCCTTATTTCTAGCGGGGGACCCAAAAACATTCAGTACTTC. Translation gives CASGLISSGGPKNIQYF.

The chain carries TRBV6-6 and TRBJ1-2; D unresolved. V lost 4 bases, J lost 2 bases, and 11 bases lay in between. The CDR3 length is 14 residues. Germline CDR1 and CDR2: MNHNY and SVGAGI (reference sequence). This CDR3 reads CASSFLGANYGYTF. CDR3 nucleotides: TGTGCCAGCAGTTTCCTTGGCGCAAACTATGGCTACACCTTC.

The chain employs TRBV5-1 and TRBJ2-5; no reliable D call. The CDR3 extends over 15 amino acids. The V end lost 4 bases, the J end lost 3 bases, and 16 bases lay between the germline ends. Germline V lookup: CDR1 SGHRS, CDR2 YFSETQ. The DNA for the CDR3 is TGCGCCAGCAGCCTGAGAGGTTCAGTTAAAGAGACCCAGTACTTC. As protein: CASSLRGSVKETQYF.

The V and J genes are TRBV28 and TRBJ1-3; D call uncertain. The CDR3 extends over 13 amino acids. The ends were cut back, 5 bases at V and 4 bases at J, with 9 bases in the middle. Germline lookup yields CDR1 MDHEN and CDR2 SYDVKM. The CDR3 spells CASSNPPGNTIYF. CDR3 bases: TGTGCCAGCAGTAATCCCCCCGGAAACACCATATATTTT.

This chain connects TRBV29-1 to TRBJ1-1, with D possibly TRBD1 on 5 matching bases. The CDR3 has 13 amino acids. The germline CDR1 and CDR2 sequences are SQVTM and ANQGSEA. V gave up 6 bases and J gave up 1 base, with 12 bases separating them. The CDR3 sequence is CSVGRVSNTEAFF. CDR3 coding DNA: TGCAGCGTGGGGCGGGTCTCGAACACTGAAGCTTTCTTT.

The chain recombines TRBV5-4 with TRBJ2-5; 7 nucleotides line up with TRBD1. Losses at the gene ends were 5 bases for V and 2 bases for J; bases not matched to a gene: 6. The CDR3 has 14 residues. From germline, CDR1 is SGHNT and CDR2 YYREEE (reference sequence). The CDR3 sequence: CASSPGTVQETQYF. In DNA form, the CDR3 reads TGTGCCAGCAGTCCCGGGACAGTGCAAGAGACCCAGTACTTC.

CDR3 loop: CASRSGAIDEQYF. CDR3 DNA sequence: TGTGCCAGCAGGTCGGGGGCTATCGACGAGCAGTACTTC. The chain links TRBV6-5 to TRBJ2-7; D may match TRBD1 or TRBD2 (6 bases each). Germline V gene lookup returns CDR1 MNHEY and CDR2 SVGAGI. The CDR3 covers 13 residues. The ends were cut back, 6 bases at V and 5 bases at J, with 14 bases in the middle.

The rearrangement links TRBV6-5 to TRBJ1-1, with D perhaps matching TRBD1 (5 bases). The length of the CDR3 is 15 residues. The V end was cut by 2 bases, the J end by 1 base, with 11 bases between. Germline CDR1 reads MNHEY; CDR2 reads SVGAGI. CDR3 amino acids: CASSYGGAQNTEAFF. In nucleotides, the CDR3 is TGTGCCAGCAGTTACGGAGGGGCGCAGAACACTGAAGCTTTCTTT.

This chain connects TRBV12-2 to TRBJ2-7. TRBV12-2 corresponds to a pseudogene. This CDR3 spans 16 amino acids. CDR3 nucleotide sequence: TGTGCAAGTCGTTTGGTTATCCACAGGGACTCGAGGGAGCAGTACTTC. Protein: CASRLVIHRDSREQYF.

This chain joins TRBV27 and TRBJ1-4; TRBD1 matches at 8 bases. V trimming: 3 bases; J trimming: 3 bases; junction bases outside the gene matches: 6. The CDR3 loop spans 16 amino acids. The germline V gene has CDR1 MNHEY and CDR2 SMNVEV (reference sequence). The CDR3 nucleotides are TGTGCCAGCAGTTTCGACAGGGGAGCACCTAATGAAAAACTGTTTTTT. Translated: CASSFDRGAPNEKLFF. Based on the CDR3 plus reference TRBV27 and TRBJ1-4, the full variable domain is EAQVTQNPRYLITVTGKKLTVTCSQNMNHEYMSWYRQDPGLGLRQIYYSMNVEVTDKGDVPEGYKVSRKEKRNFPLILESPSPNQTSLYFCASSFDRGAPNEKLFFGSGTQLSVL.

The V and J genes are TRBV14 and TRBJ2-7; no clear D. The ends were cut back, 0 bases at V and 2 bases at J, with 8 bases in the middle. The CDR3 runs to 14 residues. CDR1 is SGHDN and CDR2 is FVKESK in the germline V gene. The chain's CDR3 is CASSQDGRAYEQYF. The CDR3 DNA follows: TGTGCCAGCAGCCAAGACGGCCGTGCCTACGAGCAGTACTTC.

The rearrangement links TRBV18 to TRBJ2-7, with D possibly being TRBD1 (6 bases). Germline V gene sequence: CDR1 KGHSH, CDR2 LQKENI. This CDR3 comprises 13 residues. V lost 3 bases and J lost 3, with 9 bases in between. The chain's CDR3 is CASSPRDIYEQYF. In nucleotides, the CDR3 is TGTGCCAGCTCACCGAGGGACATCTACGAGCAGTACTTC.

This clone appeared once. V gene TRBV4-2 combines with J gene TRBJ2-3; possible D gene TRBD2, 6 bases. Looked up from germline, CDR1 is LGHNA and CDR2 is YNFKEQ. The ends were cut back, 4 bases at V and 4 bases at J, with 15 bases in the middle. The CDR3 sequence is 15 residues long. The CDR3 sequence: CASSPTSWAADTQYF. CDR3 in DNA: TGTGCCAGCAGCCCCACTAGCTGGGCGGCAGATACGCAGTATTTT.

The chain has TRBV5-1 and TRBJ2-6; D is perhaps TRBD1 (5 bases). V lost 0 bases and J 4 bases, leaving 8 bases between the germline ends. Germline lookup yields CDR1 SGHRS and CDR2 YFSETQ. The CDR3 covers 15 residues. The CDR3 loop reads CASSLEGSGANVLTF. CDR3 in DNA: TGCGCCAGCAGCTTGGAGGGGTCCGGGGCCAACGTCCTGACTTTC.

The rearrangement joins TRBV9 to TRBJ2-1, with TRBD2 matching 14 bases. V shed 3 bases, J shed 4 bases, and the junction held 6 bases outside the gene matches. The CDR3 loop spans 17 amino acids. Germline V gene lookup returns CDR1 SGDLS and CDR2 YYNGEE. In DNA, the CDR3 is TGTGCCAGCAGCGAGACTAGCGGGGGGGCCTTGTACAATGAGCAGTTCTTC. Amino acids: CASSETSGGALYNEQFF.

The gene calls are TRBV30 and TRBJ2-3; 11 bases line up with TRBD2. After removal of 2 bases from V and 2 bases from J, the junction contained 6 bases not matched to a gene. The germline V gene has CDR1 GTSNPN and CDR2 SVGIG (reference sequence). This CDR3 region has 16 residues. The CDR3 DNA follows: TGTGCCTGGAGTCCAGGGACTAGCGGATACACAGATACGCAGTATTTT. Translated, it gives CAWSPGTSGYTDTQYF. Full variable domain (missing parts from reference TRBV30 and TRBJ2-3): SQTIHQWPATLVQPVGSPLSLECTVEGTSNPNLYWYRQAAGRGLQLLFYSVGIGQISSEVPQNLSASRPQDRQFILSSKKLLLSDSGFYLCAWSPGTSGYTDTQYFGPGTRLTVL.

V usage is TRBV6-5 and J usage is TRBJ1-1, with D uncertain. Per germline, CDR1 MNHEY and CDR2 SVGAGI. V was shortened by 8 bases and J by 2 bases, with 15 bases between the two germline ends. The CDR3 contains 14 residues. CDR3 coding DNA: TGTGCCAGCTCCAGCCCGAGGCATAACACTGAAGCTTTCTTT. The encoded protein is CASSSPRHNTEAFF.

This clone has a single count. The CDR3 reads CASSFKGQGIYNEQFF. The DNA for the CDR3 is TGCGCCAGCAGCTTCAAGGGACAGGGGATCTACAATGAGCAGTTCTTC. The J gene is TRBJ2-1, the V gene TRBV5-1, with 10 positions matching TRBD1. CDR3 length: 16 residues. The trim removed 2 bases at V and 3 bases at J, leaving 5 bases unmatched. Looked up from germline, CDR1 is SGHRS and CDR2 is YFSETQ.

The genes are TRBV9 and TRBJ1-2; tentatively, D is TRBD1 (5 bases). V lost 4 bases to trimming and J lost 3 bases, with 16 bases between them. The germline CDR1 and CDR2 sequences are SGDLS and YYNGEE. This CDR3 region has 15 residues. This CDR3 is CASSRDSQDYYGYTF. The CDR3, as DNA: TGTGCCAGCAGCAGAGACAGCCAAGACTACTATGGCTACACCTTC.

The rearrangement links TRBV5-4 to TRBJ2-3; D unclear. The CDR3 extends over 11 amino acids. The germline V and J ends were trimmed by 1 base and 3 bases, with 0 bases remaining between them. CDR1 is SGHNT and CDR2 is YYREEE in the germline V gene (reference sequence). DNA for the CDR3: TGTGCCAGCAGCTTGACAGATACGCAGTATTTT. It is translated as CASSLTDTQYF.

V gene TRBV7-9 combines with J gene TRBJ1-4; possibly TRBD1 for D (5 bases). This CDR3 is 15 amino acids long. Germline V gives CDR1 SEHNR, CDR2 FQNEAQ (reference sequence). With 6 bases removed from V and 3 bases from J, the gap between germline ends came to 14 bases. CDR3: CASSSTGGSNEKLFF. The CDR3 coding sequence is TGTGCCAGCAGTTCCACCGGGGGATCTAATGAAAAACTGTTTTTT. The whole variable domain, filled in from reference TRBV7-9 and TRBJ1-4, reads DTGVSQNPRHKITKRGQNVTFRCDPISEHNRLYWYRQTLGQGPEFLTYFQNEAQLEKSRLLSDRFSAERPKGSFSTLEIQRTEQGDSAMYLCASSSTGGSNEKLFFGSGTQLSVL.

The CDR3 loop is CASTGLANTEAFF. The CDR3 DNA is TGTGCCAGTACCGGCCTGGCGAACACTGAAGCTTTCTTT. The chain employs TRBV25-1 and TRBJ1-1, with D unclear. CDR1 and CDR2 from the germline V gene are MGHDK and SYGVNS. Trimming pared 9 bases from V and 1 base from J, leaving 12 bases between. The length of the CDR3 is 13 residues.

This sequence joins TRBV30 and TRBJ1-1, with D possibly matching TRBD1 (6 bases). The length of the CDR3 is 14 residues. V lost 0 bases and J lost 4, with 12 bases in between. Germline loops: CDR1 GTSNPN, CDR2 SVGIG (reference sequence). The CDR3 loop is CAWSVGGLGTEAFF. The CDR3 bases are TGTGCCTGGAGTGTCGGGGGCCTTGGCACTGAAGCTTTCTTT.